The entry that follows covers one T cell receptor (beta chain) sequence. The data are from a study of blood T cell repertoires in COVID-19. Only in-frame clones appear in the TCRdb table, and some are missing; sequencing was by immunoSEQ multiplex PCR. This sample has about 440,000 clones, with 90% found just once. The receptor's source is a young man who had recovered from COVID-19. What was sequenced was PBMCs or T cells enriched from blood (not recorded which).

CDR3: CASSQRRTVSYGYTF. The CDR3 DNA is TGTGCCAGCAGCCAACGAAGGACAGTGAGCTATGGCTACACCTTC. V and J are TRBV3-1 (or the pseudogene TRBV3-2) and TRBJ1-2; possible D gene TRBD1, 6 bases. Germline values: CDR1 LGHDT, CDR2 YNNKEL (reference sequence). Trimming stripped 2 bases from V and 4 bases from J, with 14 bases between. The CDR3 extends over 15 amino acids.